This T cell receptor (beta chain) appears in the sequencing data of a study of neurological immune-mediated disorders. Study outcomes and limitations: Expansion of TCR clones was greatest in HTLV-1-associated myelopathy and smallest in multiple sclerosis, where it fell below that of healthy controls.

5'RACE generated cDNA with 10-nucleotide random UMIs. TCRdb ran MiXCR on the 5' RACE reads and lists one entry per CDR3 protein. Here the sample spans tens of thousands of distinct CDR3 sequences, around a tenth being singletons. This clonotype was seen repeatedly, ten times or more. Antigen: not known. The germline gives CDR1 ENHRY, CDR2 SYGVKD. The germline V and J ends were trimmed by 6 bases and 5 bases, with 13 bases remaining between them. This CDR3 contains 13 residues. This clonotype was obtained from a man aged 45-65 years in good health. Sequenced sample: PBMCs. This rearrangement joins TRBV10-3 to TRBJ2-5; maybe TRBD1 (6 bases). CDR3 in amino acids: CAIRSGAGETQYF. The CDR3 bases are TGTGCCATCAGGTCAGGGGCAGGCGAGACCCAGTACTTC.